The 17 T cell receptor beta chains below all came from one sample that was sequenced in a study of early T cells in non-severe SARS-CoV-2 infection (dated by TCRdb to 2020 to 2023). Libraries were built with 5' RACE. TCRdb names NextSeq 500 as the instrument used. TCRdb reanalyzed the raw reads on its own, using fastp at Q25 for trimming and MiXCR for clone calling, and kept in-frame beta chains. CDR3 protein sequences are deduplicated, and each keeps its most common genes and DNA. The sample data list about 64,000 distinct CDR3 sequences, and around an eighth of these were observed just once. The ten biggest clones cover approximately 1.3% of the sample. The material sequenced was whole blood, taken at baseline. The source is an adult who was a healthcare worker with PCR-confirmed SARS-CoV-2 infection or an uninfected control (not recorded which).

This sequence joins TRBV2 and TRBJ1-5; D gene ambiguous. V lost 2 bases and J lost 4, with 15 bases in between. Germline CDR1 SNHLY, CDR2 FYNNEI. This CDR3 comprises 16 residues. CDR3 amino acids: CASSESVELRNQPQHF. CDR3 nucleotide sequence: TGTGCCAGCAGTGAATCCGTGGAGTTGAGGAATCAGCCCCAGCATTTT.

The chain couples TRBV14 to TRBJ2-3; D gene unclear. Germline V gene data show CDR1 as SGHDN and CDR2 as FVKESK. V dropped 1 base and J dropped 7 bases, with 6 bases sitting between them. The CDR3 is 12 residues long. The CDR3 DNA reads TGTGCCAGCAGCCAAGGACTTTATACGCAGTATTTT. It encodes CASSQGLYTQYF.

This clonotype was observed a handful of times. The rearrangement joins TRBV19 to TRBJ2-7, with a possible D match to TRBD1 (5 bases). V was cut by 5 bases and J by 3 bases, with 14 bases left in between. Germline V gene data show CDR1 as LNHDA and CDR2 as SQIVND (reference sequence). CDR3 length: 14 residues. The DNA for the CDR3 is TGTGCCAGTAGTGCTTCGTCCAGGGTCTACGAGCAGTACTTC. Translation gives CASSASSRVYEQYF.

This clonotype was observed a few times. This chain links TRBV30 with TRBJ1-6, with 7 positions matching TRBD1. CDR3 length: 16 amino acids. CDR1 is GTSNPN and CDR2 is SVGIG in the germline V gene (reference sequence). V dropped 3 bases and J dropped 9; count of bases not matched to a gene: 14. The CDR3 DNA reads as TGTGCCTGGAGGACGGCAGGGGGAAATCCTTTTTCACCCCTCCACTTT. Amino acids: CAWRTAGGNPFSPLHF.

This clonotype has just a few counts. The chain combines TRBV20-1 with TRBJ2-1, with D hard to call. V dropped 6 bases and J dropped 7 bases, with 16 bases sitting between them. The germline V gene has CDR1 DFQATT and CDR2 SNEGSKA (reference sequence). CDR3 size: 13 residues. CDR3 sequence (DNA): TGCAGTGCCAAACCCCTACAGCTGAATGAGCAGTTCTTC. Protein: CSAKPLQLNEQFF.

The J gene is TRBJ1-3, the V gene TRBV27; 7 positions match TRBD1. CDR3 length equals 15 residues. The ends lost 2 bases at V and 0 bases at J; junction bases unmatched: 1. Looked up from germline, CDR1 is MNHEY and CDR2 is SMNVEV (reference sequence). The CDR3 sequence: CASSLAGGSGNTIYF. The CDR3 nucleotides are TGTGCCAGCAGTTTAGCAGGGGGCTCTGGAAACACCATATATTTT.

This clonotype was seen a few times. Here the CDR3 reads CASRTSGKETQYF. The CDR3 DNA reads as TGTGCCAGTAGAACAAGCGGTAAAGAGACCCAGTACTTC. The genes are TRBV19 and TRBJ2-5; D may be TRBD2 (5 bases). CDR1 is LNHDA, CDR2 SQIVND, per germline (reference sequence). V was shortened by 6 bases and J by 3 bases, with 11 bases between the two germline ends. CDR3 length: 13 amino acids.

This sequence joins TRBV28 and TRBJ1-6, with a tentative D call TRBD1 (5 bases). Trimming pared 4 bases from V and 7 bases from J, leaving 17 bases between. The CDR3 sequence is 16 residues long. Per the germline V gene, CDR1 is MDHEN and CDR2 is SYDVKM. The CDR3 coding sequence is TGTGCCAGCAGTTCCCCCGGGCAGGGACTAAATTCACCCCTCCACTTT. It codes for CASSSPGQGLNSPLHF.

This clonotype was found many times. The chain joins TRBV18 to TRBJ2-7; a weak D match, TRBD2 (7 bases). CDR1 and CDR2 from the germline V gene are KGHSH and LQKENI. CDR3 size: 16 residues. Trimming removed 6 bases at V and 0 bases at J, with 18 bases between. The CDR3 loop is CASSPVGGGSSYEQYF. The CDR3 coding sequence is TGTGCCAGCTCCCCCGTCGGGGGCGGGAGCTCCTACGAGCAGTACTTC.

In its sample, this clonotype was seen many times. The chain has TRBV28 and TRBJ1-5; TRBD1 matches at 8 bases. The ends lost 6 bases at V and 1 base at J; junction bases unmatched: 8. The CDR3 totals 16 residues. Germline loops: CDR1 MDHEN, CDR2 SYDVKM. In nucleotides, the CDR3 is TGTGCCAGCAGCACTCCAGGGGGCAAGAGCAATCAGCCCCAGCATTTT. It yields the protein CASSTPGGKSNQPQHF.

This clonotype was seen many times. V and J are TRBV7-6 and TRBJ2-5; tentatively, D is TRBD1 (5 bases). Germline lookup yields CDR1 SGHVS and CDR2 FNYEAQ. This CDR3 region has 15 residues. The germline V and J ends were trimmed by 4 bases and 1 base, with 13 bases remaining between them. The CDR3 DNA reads TGTGCCAGCAGCTCTCCCCCTGACAGCCAAGAGACCCAGTACTTC. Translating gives CASSSPPDSQETQYF.

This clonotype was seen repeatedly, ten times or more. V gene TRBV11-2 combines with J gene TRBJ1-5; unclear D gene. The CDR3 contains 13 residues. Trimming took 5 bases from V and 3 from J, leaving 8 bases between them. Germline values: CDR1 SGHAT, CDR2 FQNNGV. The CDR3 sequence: CASSVTTNQPQHF. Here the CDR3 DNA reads TGTGCCAGCAGCGTAACCACCAATCAGCCCCAGCATTTT.

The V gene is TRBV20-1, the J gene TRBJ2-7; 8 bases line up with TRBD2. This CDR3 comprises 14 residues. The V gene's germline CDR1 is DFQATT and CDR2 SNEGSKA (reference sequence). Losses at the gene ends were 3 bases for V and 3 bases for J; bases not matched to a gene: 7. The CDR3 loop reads CSASRTSGVYEQYF. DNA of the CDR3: TGCAGTGCTAGTCGTACTAGCGGAGTCTACGAGCAGTACTTC.

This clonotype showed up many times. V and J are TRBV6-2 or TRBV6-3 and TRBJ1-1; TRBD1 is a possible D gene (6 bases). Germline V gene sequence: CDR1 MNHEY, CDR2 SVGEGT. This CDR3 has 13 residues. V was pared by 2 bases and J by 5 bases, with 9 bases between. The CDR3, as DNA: TGTGCCAGCAGTTACGTCCAGGGGACTGAAGCTTTCTTT. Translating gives CASSYVQGTEAFF.

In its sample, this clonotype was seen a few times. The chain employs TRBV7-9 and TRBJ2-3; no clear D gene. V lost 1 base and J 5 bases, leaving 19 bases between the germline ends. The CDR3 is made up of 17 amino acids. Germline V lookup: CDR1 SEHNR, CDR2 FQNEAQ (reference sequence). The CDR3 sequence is CASSLVGSSGIIDTQYF. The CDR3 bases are TGTGCCAGCAGCTTAGTCGGGTCGTCCGGAATTATAGATACGCAGTATTTT. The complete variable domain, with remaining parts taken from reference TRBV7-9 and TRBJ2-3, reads DTGVSQNPRHKITKRGQNVTFRCDPISEHNRLYWYRQTLGQGPEFLTYFQNEAQLEKSRLLSDRFSAERPKGSFSTLEIQRTEQGDSAMYLCASSLVGSSGIIDTQYFGPGTRLTVL.

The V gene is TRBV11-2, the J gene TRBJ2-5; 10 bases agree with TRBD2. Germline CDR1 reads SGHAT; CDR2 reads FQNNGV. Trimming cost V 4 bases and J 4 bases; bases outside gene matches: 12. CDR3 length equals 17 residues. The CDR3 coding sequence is TGTGCCAGCAGCTACCCCTTCTTATCTAGCGGGGGAGAGACCCAGTACTTC. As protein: CASSYPFLSSGGETQYF.

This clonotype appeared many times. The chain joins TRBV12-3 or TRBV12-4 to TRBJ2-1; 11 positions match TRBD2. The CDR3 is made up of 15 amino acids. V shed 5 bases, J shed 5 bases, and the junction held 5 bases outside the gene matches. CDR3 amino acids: CASSLRTSGHNEQFF. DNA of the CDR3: TGTGCCAGCAGTCTACGGACTAGCGGGCACAATGAGCAGTTCTTC.